This entry features one TCR beta chain sequence. The antigen is unknown. This entry belongs to a study of cytomegalovirus exposure and HLA in healthy donors. Turning to the study itself: The use of the same platform for the 95 to 150 validation repertoires and the 550 to 850 first-cohort repertoires was reported by a later analysis.

Trimming took 3 bases from V and 1 from J; bases not matched to a gene: 10. The CDR3 consists of 18 residues. Germline V gene sequence: CDR1 MDHEN, CDR2 SYDVKM. Sequencing was performed with immunoSEQ multiplex PCR; in TCRdb, only in-frame clones are kept and a portion is missing. The sample includes some 83,000 clones, approximately 93% of them seen just once. Findings and limits, study-wide: A subsequent analysis found that TCR clusters from the first cohort also tended to co-occur in the 120 validation repertoires, with about 94% of cluster scores above 0.

The clonotype was recovered from a woman between 18 and 29 years old in good health and CMV-seropositive. Input material: PBMCs. The chain joins TRBV28 to TRBJ2-3; 10 positions agree with TRBD2. CDR3 protein: CASSFFGLADQRTDTQYF. Here the CDR3 DNA reads TGTGCCAGCAGTTTCTTCGGACTAGCGGACCAGCGCACAGATACGCAGTATTTT.